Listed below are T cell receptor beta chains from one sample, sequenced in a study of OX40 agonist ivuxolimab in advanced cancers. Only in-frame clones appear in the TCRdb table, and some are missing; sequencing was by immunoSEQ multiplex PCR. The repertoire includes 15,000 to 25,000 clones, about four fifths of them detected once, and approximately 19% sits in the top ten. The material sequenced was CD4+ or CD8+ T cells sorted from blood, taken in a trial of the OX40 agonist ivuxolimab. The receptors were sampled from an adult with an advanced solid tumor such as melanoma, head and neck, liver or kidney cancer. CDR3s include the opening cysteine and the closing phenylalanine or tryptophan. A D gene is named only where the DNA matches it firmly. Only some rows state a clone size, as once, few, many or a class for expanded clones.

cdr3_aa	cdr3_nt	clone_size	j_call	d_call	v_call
CASSAPTGGGDGYTF	TGTGCCAGCAGTGCGCCTACAGGGGGCGGAGATGGCTACACCTTC	few	TRBJ1-2	TRBD1	TRBV25-1
CASTSGTGELFF	TGTGCCAGCACCAGTGGTACGGGGGAGCTGTTTTTT	once	TRBJ2-2	-	TRBV2
CAILGGAAPHEQFF	TGTGCCATCCTAGGAGGGGCGGCCCCTCATGAGCAGTTCTTC	-	TRBJ2-1	-	TRBV11-2
CASSEGLSDWNEQFF	TGTGCCAGCAGTGAAGGTCTTAGCGACTGGAATGAGCAGTTCTTC	medium-sized	TRBJ2-1	-	TRBV6-1
CASSYGVADTQYF	TGTGCCAGCAGTTATGGGGTAGCAGATACGCAGTATTTT	-	TRBJ2-3	-	TRBV6-5
CASSEELAGSYEQYF	TGTGCCAGCAGTGAAGAACTAGCGGGCTCCTACGAGCAGTACTTC	-	TRBJ2-7	TRBD2	TRBV6-1
CASSFSGGQYF	TGTGCCAGCAGTTTCAGCGGGGGGCAGTACTTC	-	TRBJ2-7	TRBD2	TRBV6-6
CASSRGGPEQYF	TGCGCCAGCTCAAGGGGGGGCCCCGAGCAGTACTTC	-	TRBJ2-7	-	TRBV4-1
CASSQEGRSYEQYF	TGCGCCAGCAGCCAAGAGGGACGATCCTACGAGCAGTACTTC	-	TRBJ2-7	-	TRBV4-1
CASSLEAEDTQYF	TGTGCCAGCAGCTTGGAGGCCGAAGATACGCAGTATTTT	-	TRBJ2-3	-	TRBV7-9
CASSPAGPTDTQYF	TGTGCCAGTAGTCCCGCGGGGCCCACAGATACGCAGTATTTT	few	TRBJ2-3	-	TRBV19
CASSLARGTGSYEQYF	TGTGCCAGCAGCTTAGCACGTGGGACAGGAAGCTACGAGCAGTACTTC	-	TRBJ2-7	TRBD1	TRBV7-8
CASSVGRGRGETQYF	TGTGCCAGCAGCGTAGGTAGGGGAAGGGGAGAGACCCAGTACTTC	-	TRBJ2-5	-	TRBV9
CASSLTGGPPGELFF	TGCGCCAGCAGCTTGACGGGAGGGCCGCCCGGGGAGCTGTTTTTT	once	TRBJ2-2	TRBD2	TRBV5-1
CASSLSGLGALYEQYF	TGTGCCAGCAGTTTATCAGGACTTGGGGCCCTCTACGAGCAGTACTTC	-	TRBJ2-7	-	TRBV27
CASSLELTSGTDTQYF	TGTGCCAGCAGCTTAGAATTAACTAGCGGGACAGATACGCAGTATTTT	-	TRBJ2-3	TRBD2	TRBV7-2
CASSETLSYTF	TGTGCCAGCAGTGAAACCCTGAGCTACACCTTC	-	TRBJ1-2	-	TRBV2
CASSLNDRGPTSSPKSRQYF	TGTGCCAGCTCACTCAATGACAGGGGGCCGACTAGCAGCCCTAAGAGTCGGCAGTACTTC	few	TRBJ2-7	TRBD1	TRBV18
CACSLGEAFF	TGTGCCTGCAGTCTAGGTGAAGCTTTCTTT	few	TRBJ1-1	-	TRBV2
CASSLAPGPYNEQFF	TGTGCCAGCAGCTTGGCCCCCGGTCCGTACAATGAGCAGTTCTTC	-	TRBJ2-1	-	TRBV5-4